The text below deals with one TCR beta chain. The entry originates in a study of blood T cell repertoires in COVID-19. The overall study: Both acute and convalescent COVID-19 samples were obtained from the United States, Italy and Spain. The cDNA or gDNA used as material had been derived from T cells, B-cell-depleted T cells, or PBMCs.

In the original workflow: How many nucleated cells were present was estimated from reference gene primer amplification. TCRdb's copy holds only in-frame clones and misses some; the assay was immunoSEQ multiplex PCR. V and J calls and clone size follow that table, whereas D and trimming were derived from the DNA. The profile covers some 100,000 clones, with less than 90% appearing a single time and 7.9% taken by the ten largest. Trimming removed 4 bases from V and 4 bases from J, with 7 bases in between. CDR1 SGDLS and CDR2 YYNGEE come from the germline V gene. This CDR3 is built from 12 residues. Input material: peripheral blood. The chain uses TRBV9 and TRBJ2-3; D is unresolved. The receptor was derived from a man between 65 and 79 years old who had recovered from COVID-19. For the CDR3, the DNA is TGTGCCAGCAGCCTAAACTCAGATACGCAGTATTTT. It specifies CASSLNSDTQYF.